Listed below are T cell receptor beta chains from one sample, sequenced in a study of T cells in Graves' hyperthyroidism and ophthalmopathy. TCRdb redid the calling of the multiplex PCR reads with MiXCR, one entry per CDR3 protein. The sample includes 280,000 or so distinct CDR3 sequences, 15% of them seen just once. Input material: blood. The source is a woman between 50 and 59 years old with Graves' hyperthyroidism that later progressed to Graves' ophthalmopathy. CDR3s include the opening cysteine and the closing phenylalanine or tryptophan. A D gene is named only where the DNA matches it firmly. Size is stated for part of the rows, as once, few or many counts, or as a class when the clone is expanded.

d_call j_call v_call clone_size cdr3_aa cdr3_nt
TRBD2 TRBJ2-7 TRBV20-1 many CSARVGEGLYEQYF TGCAGTGCTCGAGTCGGGGAGGGCCTGTACGAGCAGTACTTC
- TRBJ1-5 TRBV5-1 - CASSLENRNQPQHF TGCGCCAGCAGCTTGGAAAACCGGAATCAGCCCCAGCATTTT
- TRBJ2-2 TRBV2 many CASRDGANTGELFF TGTGCCAGCAGGGACGGCGCGAACACCGGGGAGCTGTTTTTT
- TRBJ1-3 TRBV27 many CASSLRGSGNTIYF TGTGCCAGCAGCCTCCGGGGATCTGGAAACACCATATATTTT
- TRBJ1-4 TRBV7-9 - CASSLTTGDEKLFF TGTGCCAGCAGCTTAACGACAGGAGATGAAAAACTGTTTTTT
- TRBJ1-2 TRBV7-2 many CASSFVAGAGRDGYTF TGTGCCAGCAGCTTTGTAGCAGGGGCCGGTAGAGATGGCTACACCTTC
TRBD2 TRBJ2-5 TRBV28 many CASSLGGGQETQYF TGTGCCAGCAGTTTGGGGGGAGGGCAAGAGACCCAGTACTTC
- TRBJ1-5 TRBV4-2 - CASSQEYIRFRNNQPQHF TGTGCCAGCAGCCAAGAATATATTCGATTCCGGAACAATCAGCCCCAGCATTTT
- TRBJ1-6 TRBV18 many CASSPDMLSSYNSPLHF TGTGCCAGCTCACCCGACATGCTGAGCTCCTATAATTCACCCCTCCACTTT
- TRBJ1-1 TRBV11-2 many CASSSLQDLKAEAFF TGTGCCAGCAGCTCCCTCCAGGACCTAAAGGCTGAAGCTTTCTTT
TRBD2 TRBJ2-1 TRBV9 - CASSVASGRDEQFF TGTGCCAGCAGCGTTGCTAGCGGGAGAGATGAGCAGTTCTTC
TRBD1 TRBJ2-2 TRBV29-1 - CSVQPTGIGELFF TGCAGCGTTCAACCGACAGGGATCGGGGAGCTGTTTTTT
- TRBJ2-5 TRBV2 many CASSGGEQPVETQYF TGTGCCAGCAGTGGGGGTGAACAGCCTGTAGAGACCCAGTACTTC
- TRBJ1-1 TRBV18 many CASSPPNTPAFF TGTGCCAGCTCACCACCGAATACGCCAGCTTTCTTT
- TRBJ2-5 TRBV6-5 - CASRNPGLQETQYF TGTGCCAGCCGCAATCCGGGACTGCAAGAGACCCAGTACTTC
- TRBJ2-6 TRBV27 many CASTYSRKSSGANVLTF TGTGCCAGCACTTACAGTCGGAAGAGCTCTGGGGCCAACGTCCTGACTTTC
TRBD1 TRBJ2-1 TRBV20-1 many CSAWDRDSFDYNEQFF TGCAGTGCTTGGGACAGGGACTCCTTCGACTACAATGAGCAGTTCTTC
TRBD2 TRBJ2-2 TRBV5-8 many CASSASSSGNTGELFF TGTGCCAGCAGCGCAAGCTCTAGCGGGAACACCGGGGAGCTGTTTTTT
- TRBJ2-5 TRBV11-1 many CASSFNGEETQYF TGTGCCAGCAGCTTCAACGGGGAAGAGACCCAGTACTTC
TRBD2 TRBJ2-7 TRBV7-3 many CASSLSGSGNEQYF TGTGCCAGCAGCTTAAGTGGGAGCGGGAACGAGCAGTACTTC
- TRBJ1-5 TRBV28 many CAISGSNQPQHF TGTGCCATCTCGGGGAGCAATCAGCCCCAGCATTTT
- TRBJ2-5 TRBV30 many CAWSRNTAETQYF TGTGCCTGGAGTCGGAACACGGCGGAGACCCAGTACTTC
TRBD1 TRBJ1-6 TRBV11-2 many CASSARDRGYSPLHF TGTGCCAGCAGCGCCCGGGACAGGGGTTATTCACCCCTCCACTTT
- TRBJ1-1 TRBV5-1 - CASSLFRGQTEAFF TGCGCCAGCAGCTTGTTCCGAGGGCAAACTGAAGCTTTCTTT
- TRBJ2-7 TRBV18 many CASSPGRVGGYEQYF TGTGCCAGCTCACCAGGCAGGGTCGGTGGTTACGAGCAGTACTTC
TRBD1 TRBJ1-4 TRBV6-1 few CASSGTGDNEKLFF TGTGCCAGCAGCGGGACAGGAGATAATGAAAAACTGTTTTTT
- TRBJ2-2 TRBV27 many CASSSYRAANTGELFF TGTGCCAGCAGTTCCTACAGGGCTGCTAACACCGGGGAGCTGTTTTTT
- TRBJ1-2 TRBV12-3/TRBV12-4 many CASSLLAGLSYTF TGTGCCAGCAGTTTACTGGCAGGGCTGAGCTACACCTTC
- TRBJ1-1 TRBV2 many CASSAGNTEAFF TGTGCCAGCAGTGCAGGGAACACTGAAGCTTTCTTT
TRBD1 TRBJ2-7 TRBV28 many CASRGSGTGVGEQYF TGTGCCAGCAGGGGATCCGGGACAGGGGTAGGCGAGCAGTACTTC
- TRBJ2-5 TRBV20-1 many CSARWETQYF TGCAGTGCTAGATGGGAGACCCAGTACTTC
TRBD2 TRBJ2-5 TRBV10-3 many CATRGGSGQETQYF TGTGCAACACGGGGCGGGAGCGGGCAAGAGACCCAGTACTTC
- TRBJ1-1 TRBV2 many CASSEGRGFSHTEAFF TGTGCCAGCAGTGAGGGAAGGGGGTTCTCCCACACTGAAGCTTTCTTT
- TRBJ1-1 TRBV20-1 many CSAAGAGRDTEAFF TGCAGTGCCGCCGGGGCTGGGAGGGACACTGAAGCTTTCTTT
- TRBJ1-1 TRBV30 many CAWSLDGRAEAFF TGTGCCTGGAGTCTCGACGGCAGGGCTGAAGCTTTCTTT
TRBD2 TRBJ2-1 TRBV15 many CATSRGSLAGDEQFF TGTGCCACCAGCAGAGGCTCCCTAGCGGGAGATGAGCAGTTCTTC
- TRBJ1-6 TRBV14 - CASSQDRRGENSPLHF TGTGCCAGCAGCCAAGATCGGAGGGGGGAAAATTCACCCCTCCACTTT
TRBD2 TRBJ2-3 TRBV2 many CASIGAGGGGTDTQYF TGTGCCAGCATCGGCGCGGGAGGGGGAGGCACAGATACGCAGTATTTT
- TRBJ2-2 TRBV6-4 once CASRRETGTGELFF TGTGCCAGCAGGAGGGAGACAGGCACCGGGGAGCTGTTTTTT
- TRBJ2-6 TRBV18 many CASSPSGRPSGANVLTF TGTGCCAGCTCACCCAGCGGCAGGCCCTCTGGGGCCAACGTCCTGACTTTC
TRBD1 TRBJ2-6 TRBV7-3 many CASSLTAGGAGANVLTF TGTGCCAGCAGCTTAACAGCAGGGGGCGCTGGGGCCAACGTCCTGACTTTC
TRBD2 TRBJ2-7 TRBV19 - CASSPGTSGIPLYEQYF TGTGCCAGTAGCCCCGGGACTAGCGGGATTCCCCTCTACGAGCAGTACTTC
TRBD2 TRBJ2-7 TRBV6-1 many CASNLQSGRAEQYF TGTGCCAGCAATTTACAAAGCGGGAGGGCCGAGCAGTACTTC
- TRBJ2-1 TRBV7-3 many CASSLLGGLDEQFF TGTGCCAGCAGCTTATTGGGGGGCCTTGATGAGCAGTTCTTC
- TRBJ2-1 TRBV3-1 many CASSPSWGPENEQFF TGTGCCAGCAGCCCCTCATGGGGGCCGGAAAATGAGCAGTTCTTC